This entry is about one T cell receptor beta chain. Antigen unknown. Assay used: immunoSEQ multiplex PCR; TCRdb lists only in-frame clones, some missing. The sample carries 140,000 or so clones, 88% recorded once. The data were taken from a study of T cell responses to AZD1222 COVID-19 vaccine. Overall study findings and caveats: Repertoires in all cases were sampled only once the peak T cell response had passed. Nearly half of spike-specific TCRs reportedly go after variant regions that carry no mutations. Seropositive status at baseline applied to only six AZD1222 recipients.

Germline V gene lookup returns CDR1 LGHNA and CDR2 YSLEER. The CDR3 extends over 15 amino acids. V lost 4 bases, J lost 1 base, and 13 bases lay in between. The TCR was taken from an adult in good health. This sequence joins TRBV4-3 and TRBJ1-1, with D possibly TRBD1 on 6 matching bases. The sample consisted of peripheral blood, taken on day 0 of AZD1222 vaccination. CDR3: CASSLGRTENTEAFF. The DNA of the CDR3 is TGCGCCAGCAGCCTGGGGCGGACAGAGAACACTGAAGCTTTCTTT.